The sequence of this T cell receptor beta chain was determined in a study of cytomegalovirus exposure and HLA in healthy donors. The study, taken as a whole, reports: The study flagged fewer than 200 TCR beta chains as cytomegalovirus-associated.

TCRdb keeps only in-frame clones here, not all; method: immunoSEQ multiplex PCR. The profile covers 73,000 or so clones, with 90% to 95% appearing a single time and approximately 3% taken by the ten largest. The CDR3 extends over 15 amino acids. V lost 5 bases to trimming and J lost 3 bases, with 14 bases between them. Germline CDR1 SGHAT, CDR2 FQNNGV. As for this clone: Its antigen is not identified.

The J gene is TRBJ1-3, the V gene TRBV11-2, with D possibly matching TRBD1 (6 bases). The clonotype comes from a woman under 30 in good health and CMV-seropositive. Sequenced material: PBMCs. In nucleotides, the CDR3 is TGTGCCAGCAGCATCCGGGGGGCCCTTGGAAACACCATATATTTT. It encodes CASSIRGALGNTIYF. The full variable domain, in which reference TRBV11-2 and TRBJ1-3 provide the parts outside the CDR3, is EAGVAQSPRYKIIEKRQSVAFWCNPISGHATLYWYQQILGQGPKLLIQFQNNGVVDDSQLPKDRFSAERLKGVDSTLKIQPAKLEDSAVYLCASSIRGALGNTIYFGEGSWLTVV.